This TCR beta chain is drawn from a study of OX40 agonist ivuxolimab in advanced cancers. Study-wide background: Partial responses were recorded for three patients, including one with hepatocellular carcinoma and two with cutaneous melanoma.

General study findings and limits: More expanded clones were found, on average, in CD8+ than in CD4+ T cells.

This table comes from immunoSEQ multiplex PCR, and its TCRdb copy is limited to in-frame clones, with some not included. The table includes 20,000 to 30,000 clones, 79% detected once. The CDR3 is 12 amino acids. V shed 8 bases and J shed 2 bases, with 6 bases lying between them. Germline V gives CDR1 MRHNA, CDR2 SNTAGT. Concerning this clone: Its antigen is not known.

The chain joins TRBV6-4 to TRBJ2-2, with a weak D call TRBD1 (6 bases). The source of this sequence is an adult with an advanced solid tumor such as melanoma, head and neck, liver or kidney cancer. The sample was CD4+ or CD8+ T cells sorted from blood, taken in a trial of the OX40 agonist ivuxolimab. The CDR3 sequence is CASGTNTGELFF. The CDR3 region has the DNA TGTGCCAGCGGGACAAACACCGGGGAGCTGTTTTTT.